Here is one T cell receptor beta chain with its context. The antigen remains undetermined. Amplification of TCR beta CDR3 regions used RNA transcripts. An initial RT-PCR round employing HTBI primers preceded a second-round multiplex PCR. One entry per CDR3 protein, called by TCRdb with MiXCR from the multiplex PCR reads. The data contain a few hundred thousand distinct CDR3 sequences, under 40% of them singletons. The data belong to a study of Graves' ophthalmopathy and Graves' hyperthyroidism. Study results and limitations: Predictions made by the model for ophthalmopathy progression reached over 55% sensitivity and roughly 79% specificity. Blood was where most expanded thyroid clonotypes above 0.001 frequency also turned up.

Sequencing used peripheral blood or thyroid tissue (not recorded which). This TCR was sampled from an adult man with Graves' hyperthyroidism.

CDR3: CAIRSGEAFF. DNA for the CDR3: TGTGCCATCAGGAGCGGAGAAGCTTTCTTT. The chain couples TRBV10-3 to TRBJ1-1; no clear D. The germline V and J ends were trimmed by 6 bases and 8 bases, with 7 bases remaining between them. Germline V gene lookup returns CDR1 ENHRY and CDR2 SYGVKD. This CDR3 region has 10 residues.